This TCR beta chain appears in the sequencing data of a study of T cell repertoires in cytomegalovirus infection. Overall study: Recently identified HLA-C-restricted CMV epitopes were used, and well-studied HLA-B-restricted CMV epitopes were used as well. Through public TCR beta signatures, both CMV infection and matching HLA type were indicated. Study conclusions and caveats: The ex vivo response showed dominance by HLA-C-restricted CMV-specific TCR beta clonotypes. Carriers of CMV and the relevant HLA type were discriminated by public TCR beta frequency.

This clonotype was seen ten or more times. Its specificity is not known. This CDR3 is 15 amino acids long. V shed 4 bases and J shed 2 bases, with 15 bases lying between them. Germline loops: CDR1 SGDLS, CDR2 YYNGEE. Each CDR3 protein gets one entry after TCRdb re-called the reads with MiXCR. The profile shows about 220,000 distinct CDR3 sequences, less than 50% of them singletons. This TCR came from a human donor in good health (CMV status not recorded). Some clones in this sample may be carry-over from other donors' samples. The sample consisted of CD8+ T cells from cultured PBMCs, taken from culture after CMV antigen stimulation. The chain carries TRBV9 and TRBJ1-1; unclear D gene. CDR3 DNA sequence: TGTGCCAGCAGCAGCAGTGGGCGGGTCAACACTGAAGCTTTCTTT. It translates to CASSSSGRVNTEAFF.